This TCR beta chain derives from a study of blood T cell repertoires in COVID-19. Background on the study: The United States, Italy and Spain were the sources of the acute and convalescent COVID-19 samples. T cells, B-cell-depleted T cells, or PBMCs provided the cDNA or gDNA that served as material.

As originally analysed: Amplifying reference gene primers gave estimates of nucleated cell counts. Clones were sequenced by immunoSEQ multiplex PCR, and TCRdb holds only the in-frame ones, with some missing. The V and J calls and clone size were taken over from that table, and D and trimming were inferred from the DNA. The table lists around 150,000 clones, around 93% of them singletons. Trimming took off 5 bases at V and 0 bases at J, with 23 bases between the two ends. This CDR3 has 19 residues. CDR1 is LNHDA and CDR2 is SQIVND in the germline V gene (reference sequence). The table lists this clone with a count of one.

The chain is built from TRBV19 and TRBJ1-5; possibly TRBD1 for D (5 bases). The sequence was collected from a woman between 50 and 59 years old with acute or convalescent COVID-19. Source material: peripheral blood. The CDR3 DNA sequence: TGTGCCAGTAGTCGTGGGGGGGACTTTTGGGGGATTAGCAATCAGCCCCAGCATTTT. Its protein is CASSRGGDFWGISNQPQHF.